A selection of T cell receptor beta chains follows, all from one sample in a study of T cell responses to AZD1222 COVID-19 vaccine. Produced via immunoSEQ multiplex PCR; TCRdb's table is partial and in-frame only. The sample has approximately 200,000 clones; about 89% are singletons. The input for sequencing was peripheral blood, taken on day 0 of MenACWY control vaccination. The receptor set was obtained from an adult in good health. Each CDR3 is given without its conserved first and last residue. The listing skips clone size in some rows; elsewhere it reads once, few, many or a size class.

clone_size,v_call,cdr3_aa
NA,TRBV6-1,ASSESRAQETQY
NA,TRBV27,ASNPTGANVLT
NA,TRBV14,ASSPGQGGILSYEQY
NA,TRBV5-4,AGGSNNSPLH
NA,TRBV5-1,ASSPRTGTDTQY
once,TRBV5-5,ASSLDSANTGELF
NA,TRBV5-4,ASSPGAVMNTEAF
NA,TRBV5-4,ASSLDPHEQF
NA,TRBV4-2,ASSPEFLLAGETGELF
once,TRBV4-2,ASSQDATGRDTQY
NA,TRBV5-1,ASSLDRVSYNEQF
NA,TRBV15,ATSRVQGISDSPLH
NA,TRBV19,ATRDRSKNIQY
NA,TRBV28,ASSNLRDRQETQY
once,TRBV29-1,SVEKHNYGYT
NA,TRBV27,ASSLSRVSGYT
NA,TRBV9,ASSPRGEMGYT
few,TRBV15,ATSRPQGGSTEAF
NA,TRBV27,ASSLSYRGYTEAF
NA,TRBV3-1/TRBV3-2,ASSQDGYSNQPQH
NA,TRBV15,ATSRGDRRDTEAF
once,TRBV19,ASSIDDSYGYT
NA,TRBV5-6,ASSSGGGNTIY
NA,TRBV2,ASSPGDRAYNEQF
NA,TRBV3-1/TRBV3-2,ASSQGRVSGQEVHQPQH
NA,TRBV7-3,ASSLRGQQNTEAF
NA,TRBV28,ASSLFLRSYNEQF
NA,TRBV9,ATTRGESGANVLT
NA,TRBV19,ASSILGEGGQPQH
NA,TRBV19,ASSINREWFQPQH
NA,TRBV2,ASTVRTGHQPQH
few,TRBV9,ASSVRFTGELF
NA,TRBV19,ASSRTGTPSEEQY
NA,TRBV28,ASSLPDGEVKLF
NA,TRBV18,ASSPPGTSDYNEQF
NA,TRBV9,ASSVATAAYEQY
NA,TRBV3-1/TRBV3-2,ASTWNLKVNGYT
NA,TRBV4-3,ASSQEAVGGWTEAF
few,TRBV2,ASSMGNQPQH
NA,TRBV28,ASSPNGEQY
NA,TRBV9,ASSVGRGGSTEAF
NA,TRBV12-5,ASGLAGLAGALSGELF
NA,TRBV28,ASSPPTMGTSGRPTENYEQY
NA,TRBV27,ASRHRDRDDEQY
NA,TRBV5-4,ASSSLGPEQF
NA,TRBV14,ASSQDLAGRAF
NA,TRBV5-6,ASSLGTGRSSTEAF
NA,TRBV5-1,ASTETPGREQY
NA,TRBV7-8,ASSLFGGEIYGYT
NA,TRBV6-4,ASSAEGPYNEQF
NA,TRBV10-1,ASNASGRALNEQF
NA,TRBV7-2,ASSPGLSGEQY
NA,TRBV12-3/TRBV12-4,ASSFAENTEAF
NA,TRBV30,AWSVGNLNQPQH
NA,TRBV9,ASSVDLTSEDEQY
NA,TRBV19,ASSIGTAKGVDTGELF
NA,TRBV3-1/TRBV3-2,ASSQVTGSFYEQY
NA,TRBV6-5,ASSYSGGMNTEAF